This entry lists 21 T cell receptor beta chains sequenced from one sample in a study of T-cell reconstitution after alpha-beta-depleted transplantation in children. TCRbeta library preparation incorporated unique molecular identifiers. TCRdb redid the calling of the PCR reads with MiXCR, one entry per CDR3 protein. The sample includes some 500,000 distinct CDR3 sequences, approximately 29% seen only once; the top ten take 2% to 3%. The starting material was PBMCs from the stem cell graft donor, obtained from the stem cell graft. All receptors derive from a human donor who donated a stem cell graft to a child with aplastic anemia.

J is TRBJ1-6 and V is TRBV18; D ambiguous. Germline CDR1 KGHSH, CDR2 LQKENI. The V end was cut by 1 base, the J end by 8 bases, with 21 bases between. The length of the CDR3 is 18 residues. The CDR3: CASSPLAVMNSGDSPLHF. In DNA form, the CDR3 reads TGTGCCAGCTCACCACTTGCGGTGATGAACTCTGGGGATTCACCCCTCCACTTT.

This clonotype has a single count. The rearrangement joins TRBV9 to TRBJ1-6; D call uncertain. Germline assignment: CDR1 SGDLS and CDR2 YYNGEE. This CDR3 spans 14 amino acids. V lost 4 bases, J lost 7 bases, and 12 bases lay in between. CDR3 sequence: CASSWDPSNSPLHF. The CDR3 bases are TGTGCCAGCAGCTGGGATCCTTCGAATTCACCCCTCCACTTT.

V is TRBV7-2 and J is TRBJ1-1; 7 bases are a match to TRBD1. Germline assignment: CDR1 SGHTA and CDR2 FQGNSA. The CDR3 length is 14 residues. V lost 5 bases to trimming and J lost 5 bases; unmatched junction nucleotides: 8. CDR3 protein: CASSVQGFWTEAFF. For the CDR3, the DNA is TGTGCCAGCAGCGTACAGGGGTTTTGGACTGAAGCTTTCTTT.

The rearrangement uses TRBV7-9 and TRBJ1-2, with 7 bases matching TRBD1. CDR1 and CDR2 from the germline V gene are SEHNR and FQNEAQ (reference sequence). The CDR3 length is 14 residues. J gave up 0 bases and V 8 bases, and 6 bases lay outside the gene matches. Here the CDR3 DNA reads TGTGCCAGCTACGGGACAGAAACTAACTATGGCTACACCTTC. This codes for CASYGTETNYGYTF.

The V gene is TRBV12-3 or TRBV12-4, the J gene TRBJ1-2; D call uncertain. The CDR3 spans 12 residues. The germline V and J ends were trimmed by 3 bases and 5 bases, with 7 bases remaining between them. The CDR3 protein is CASSFSGYGYTF. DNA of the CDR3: TGTGCCAGCAGTTTCTCCGGGTATGGCTACACCTTC.

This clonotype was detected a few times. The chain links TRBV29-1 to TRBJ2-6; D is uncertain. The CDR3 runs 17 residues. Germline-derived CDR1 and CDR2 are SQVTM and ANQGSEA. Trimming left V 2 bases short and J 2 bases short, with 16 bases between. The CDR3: CSVEFVVGWPGANVLTF. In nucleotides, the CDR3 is TGCAGCGTTGAATTCGTGGTAGGATGGCCTGGGGCCAACGTCCTGACTTTC.

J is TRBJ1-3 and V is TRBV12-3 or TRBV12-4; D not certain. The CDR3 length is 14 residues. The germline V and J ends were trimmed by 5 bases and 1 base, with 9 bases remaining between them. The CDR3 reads CASSLRMSGNTIYF. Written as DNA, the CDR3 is TGTGCCAGCAGTCTCCGGATGTCTGGAAACACCATATATTTT.

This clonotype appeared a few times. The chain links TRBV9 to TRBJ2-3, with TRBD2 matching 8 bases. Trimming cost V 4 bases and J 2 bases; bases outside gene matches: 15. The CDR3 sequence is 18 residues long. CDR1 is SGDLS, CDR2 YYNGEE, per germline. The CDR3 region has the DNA TGTGCCAGCAGCCCCTGGGGGGGCGGGAGGTCGAACACAGATACGCAGTATTTT. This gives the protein CASSPWGGGRSNTDTQYF.

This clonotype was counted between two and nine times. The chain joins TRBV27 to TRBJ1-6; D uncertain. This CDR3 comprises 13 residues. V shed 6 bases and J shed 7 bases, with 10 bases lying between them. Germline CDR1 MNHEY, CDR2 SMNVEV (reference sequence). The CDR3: CASSSLGNSPLHF. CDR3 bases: TGTGCCAGCAGCTCGTTGGGGAATTCACCCCTCCACTTT.

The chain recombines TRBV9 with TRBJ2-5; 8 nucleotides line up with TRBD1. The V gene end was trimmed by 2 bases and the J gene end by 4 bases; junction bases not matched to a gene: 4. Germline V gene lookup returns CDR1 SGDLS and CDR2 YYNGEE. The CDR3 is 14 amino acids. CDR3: CASSVQGAGETQYF. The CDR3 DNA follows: TGTGCCAGCAGCGTTCAGGGGGCGGGAGAGACCCAGTACTTC.

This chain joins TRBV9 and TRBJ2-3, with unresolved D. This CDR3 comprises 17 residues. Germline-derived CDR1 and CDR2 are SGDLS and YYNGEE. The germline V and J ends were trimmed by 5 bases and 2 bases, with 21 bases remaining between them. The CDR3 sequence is CASRVEMAEPLTDTQYF. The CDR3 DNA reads TGTGCCAGCAGGGTGGAGATGGCGGAACCACTCACAGATACGCAGTATTTT.

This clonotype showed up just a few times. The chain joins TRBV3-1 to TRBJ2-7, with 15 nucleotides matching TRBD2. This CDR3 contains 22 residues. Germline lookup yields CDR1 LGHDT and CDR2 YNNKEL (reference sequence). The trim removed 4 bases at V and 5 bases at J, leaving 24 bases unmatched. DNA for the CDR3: TGTGCCAGCAGCCCCATCCCGCGGGCCTGGACTAGCGGGAGGGCCAAGAACGACGAGCAGTACGTC. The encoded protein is CASSPIPRAWTSGRAKNDEQYV.

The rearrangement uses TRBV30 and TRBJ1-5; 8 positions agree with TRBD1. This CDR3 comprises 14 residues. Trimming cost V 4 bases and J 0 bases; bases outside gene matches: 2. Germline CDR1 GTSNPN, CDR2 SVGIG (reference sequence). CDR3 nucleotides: TGTGCCTGGAACAGGGGGATTAGCAATCAGCCCCAGCATTTT. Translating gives CAWNRGISNQPQHF.

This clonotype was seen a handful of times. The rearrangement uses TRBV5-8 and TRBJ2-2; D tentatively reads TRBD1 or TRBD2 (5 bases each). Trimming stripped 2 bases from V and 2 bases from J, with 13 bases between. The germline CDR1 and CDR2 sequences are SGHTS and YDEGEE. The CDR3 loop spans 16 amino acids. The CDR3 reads CASSFSVGANTGELFF. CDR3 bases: TGTGCCAGCAGCTTTAGCGTAGGGGCTAACACCGGGGAGCTGTTTTTT. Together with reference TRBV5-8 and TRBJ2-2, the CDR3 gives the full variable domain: EAGVTQSPTHLIKTRGQQATLRCSPISGHTSVYWYQQALGLGLQFLLWYDEGEERNRGNFPPRFSGRQFPNYSSELNVNALELEDSALYLCASSFSVGANTGELFFGEGSRLTVL.

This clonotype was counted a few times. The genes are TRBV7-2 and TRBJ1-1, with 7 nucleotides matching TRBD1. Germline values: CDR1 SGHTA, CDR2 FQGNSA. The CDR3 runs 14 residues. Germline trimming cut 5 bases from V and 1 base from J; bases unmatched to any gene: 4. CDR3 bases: TGTGCCAGCAGCATCACAGGGGAGAACACTGAAGCTTTCTTT. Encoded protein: CASSITGENTEAFF.

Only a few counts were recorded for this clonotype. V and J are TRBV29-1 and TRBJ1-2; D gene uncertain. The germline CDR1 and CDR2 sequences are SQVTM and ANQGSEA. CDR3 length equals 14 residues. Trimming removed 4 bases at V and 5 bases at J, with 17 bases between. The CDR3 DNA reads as TGCAGCGTTGGAGGCTTGGGGAAAGCATATGGCTACACCTTC. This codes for CSVGGLGKAYGYTF. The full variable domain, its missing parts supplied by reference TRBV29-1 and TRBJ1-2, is SAVISQKPSRDICQRGTSLTIQCQVDSQVTMMFWYRQQPGQSLTLIATANQGSEATYESGFVIDKFPISRPNLTFSTLTVSNMSPEDSSIYLCSVGGLGKAYGYTFGSGTRLTVV.

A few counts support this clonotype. In DNA form, the CDR3 reads TGTGCCAGCAGGGATACAGCAGGGGTGTCCGGAAACACCATATATTTT. It translates to CASRDTAGVSGNTIYF. The V and J genes are TRBV6-6 and TRBJ1-3, with D possibly matching TRBD1 (6 bases). V lost 6 bases and J lost 4, with 19 bases in between. The CDR3 spans 16 residues. Germline V gives CDR1 MNHNY, CDR2 SVGAGI (reference sequence).

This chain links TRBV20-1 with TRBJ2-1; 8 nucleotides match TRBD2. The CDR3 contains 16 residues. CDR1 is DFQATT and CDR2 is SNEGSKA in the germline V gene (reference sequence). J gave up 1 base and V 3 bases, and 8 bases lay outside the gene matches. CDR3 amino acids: CSASFYGGRSYNEQFF. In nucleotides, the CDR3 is TGCAGTGCTAGTTTTTACGGCGGGAGGTCCTACAATGAGCAGTTCTTC.

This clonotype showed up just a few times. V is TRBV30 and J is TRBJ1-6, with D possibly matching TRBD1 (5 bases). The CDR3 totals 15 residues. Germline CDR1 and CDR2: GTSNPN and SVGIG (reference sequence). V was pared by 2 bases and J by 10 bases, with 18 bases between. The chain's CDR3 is CAWSQDGTGNSPLHF. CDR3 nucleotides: TGTGCCTGGAGTCAAGACGGGACGGGTAACTCACCCCTCCACTTT.

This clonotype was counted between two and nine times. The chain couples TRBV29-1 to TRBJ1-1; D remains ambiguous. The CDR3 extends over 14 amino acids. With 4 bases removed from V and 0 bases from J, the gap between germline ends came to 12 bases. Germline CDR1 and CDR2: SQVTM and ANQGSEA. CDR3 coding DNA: TGCAGCGTTGGACACCGTTCGATGAACACTGAAGCTTTCTTT. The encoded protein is CSVGHRSMNTEAFF.

CDR3: CATSTANTEAFF. The DNA of the CDR3 is TGTGCCACCAGCACAGCGAACACTGAAGCTTTCTTT. The rearrangement links TRBV15 to TRBJ1-1; no clear D. Trimming shortened V by 4 bases and J by 1 base, and 4 bases separated the two germline ends. CDR1 LNHNV and CDR2 YYDKDF come from the germline V gene (reference sequence). The CDR3 sequence is 12 residues long.